This TCR beta chain was obtained from a study of T cell repertoires in cytomegalovirus infection. The overall study: Well-studied HLA-B-restricted epitopes and recently identified HLA-C-restricted epitopes of CMV were both used in the study.

TCRdb used MiXCR to reprocess the reads, holding one entry per CDR3 protein. The sample carries around 710,000 distinct CDR3 sequences, just under 30% recorded once. Comments on this clonotype: Its specificity is not known.

Study-wide findings and caveats: Cumulative frequency of public TCR beta families picked out carriers of CMV plus the relevant HLA. Dominating the ex vivo response were TCR beta clonotypes that were CMV-specific and HLA-C-restricted.

The ends lost 2 bases at V and 4 bases at J; junction bases unmatched: 15. The CDR3 spans 18 residues. Germline CDR1 reads LGHNA; CDR2 reads YSLEER. The rearrangement uses TRBV4-3 and TRBJ1-1; 8 nucleotides align to TRBD1. Sequenced material: cultured CD8+ T cells from PBMCs, taken from culture after CMV antigen stimulation. The receptor comes from a human donor in good health (CMV status not recorded). Some clones in this sample may be carry-over from other donors' samples. In DNA form, the CDR3 reads TGCGCCAGCAGCCAAAGGATCCCAGGGGGCGCCTTGGTCACTGAAGCTTTCTTT. Protein sequence: CASSQRIPGGALVTEAFF.